Shown below are 23 T cell receptor beta chains from a single sample sequenced in a study of blood T cell repertoires in COVID-19. Clones were sequenced by immunoSEQ multiplex PCR, and TCRdb holds only the in-frame ones, with some missing. Of hundreds of thousands of clones in the sample, about 89% are singletons; the top ten hold just under 6.5%. The sample consisted of peripheral blood. The receptors derive from a woman aged 45-60 years with COVID-19, enrolled during active disease.

The J gene is TRBJ1-1, the V gene TRBV6-1; TRBD1 might be the D (6 bases). V dropped 1 base and J dropped 11 bases, with 20 bases sitting between them. This CDR3 has 15 amino acids. The V gene's germline CDR1 is MNHNS and CDR2 SASEGT. The CDR3 nucleotides are TGTGCCAGCAGTGAAGGGCCCCTTAGGCCAGGGGCGGCTTTCTTT. Translated, it gives CASSEGPLRPGAAFF.

The chain is built from TRBV6-6 and TRBJ2-1, with D possibly being TRBD1 (5 bases). The V gene lost 7 bases and the J gene lost 0 bases, with 10 bases spanning the gap. Per germline, CDR1 MNHNY and CDR2 SVGAGI (reference sequence). This CDR3 region has 14 residues. The CDR3 sequence is CASNFDSSYNEQFF. CDR3 bases: TGTGCCAGCAACTTCGACAGCTCCTACAATGAGCAGTTCTTC.

This rearrangement joins TRBV19 to TRBJ1-4; TRBD1 aligns across 10 bases. The germline V gene has CDR1 LNHDA and CDR2 SQIVND (reference sequence). Unmatched junction bases numbered 11, after V lost 4 bases and J lost 0 bases. The CDR3 spans 19 residues. The CDR3 sequence: CASSRLRRTGGATNEKLFF. The DNA of the CDR3 is TGTGCCAGTAGTAGACTTCGACGGACAGGGGGGGCAACTAATGAAAAACTGTTTTTT.

There are a few counts of this clone. The genes are TRBV11-3 and TRBJ2-7; 8 nucleotides align to TRBD1. The junction had 8 bases not matched to a gene; V was cut back by 1 base and J by 6 bases. Germline V gene sequence: CDR1 SGHNT, CDR2 YENEEA. This CDR3 has 15 residues. The CDR3, as DNA: TGTGCCAGCAGCTTAGGGAGGACAGGGTCGTTCGAGCAGTACTTC. Translated: CASSLGRTGSFEQYF.

In regard to this clone: One junction end disagrees with the germline gene, perhaps due to a read error. The chain recombines TRBV2 with TRBJ1-1; D might be TRBD1 (5 bases). Germline CDR1 reads SNHLY; CDR2 reads FYNNEI. This CDR3 region has 14 residues. For the CDR3, the DNA is TGTGCCAGCAGAGAAGACAGCAAGAACACTGAAGCTTTCTTT. It codes for CASREDSKNTEAFF.

The chain has TRBV3-1 (or the pseudogene TRBV3-2) and TRBJ1-6; 11 positions agree with TRBD1. The CDR3 runs 14 residues. V gave up 5 bases and J gave up 10 bases; unmatched junction bases: 4. The V gene's germline CDR1 is LGHDT and CDR2 YNNKEL (reference sequence). The CDR3 region has the DNA TGTGCCAGCAGCTTCCGGGACAGGGGGTCACCCCTCCACTTT. Translated: CASSFRDRGSPLHF.

The rearrangement joins TRBV27 to TRBJ2-3; 9 positions agree with TRBD2. This CDR3 comprises 14 residues. The germline V gene encodes CDR1 MNHEY and CDR2 SMNVEV (reference sequence). The V gene end was trimmed by 5 bases and the J gene end by 4 bases; junction bases not matched to a gene: 4. CDR3 residues: CASSLTSGADTQYF. Here the CDR3 DNA reads TGTGCCAGCAGTCTGACTAGCGGCGCAGATACGCAGTATTTT.

This chain links TRBV9 with TRBJ1-1, with D possibly matching TRBD1 (5 bases). The CDR3 is 14 amino acids. CDR1 and CDR2 (germline): SGDLS, YYNGEE. V gave up 3 bases and J gave up 2 bases, with 11 bases separating them. CDR3 in DNA: TGTGCCAGCAGCGCCAGACAGAGAAACACTGAAGCTTTCTTT. Its protein is CASSARQRNTEAFF.

This rearrangement joins TRBV21-1 to TRBJ1-3. TRBV21-1 is a known pseudogene. The CDR3 sequence is 20 residues long. The CDR3 loop reads CASSKGEWSPRPQSGNTIYF. The CDR3 DNA reads TGTGCCAGCAGCAAAGGGGAGTGGAGTCCCCGCCCCCAGTCAGGAAACACCATATATTTT.

This chain links TRBV19 with TRBJ2-2, with D possibly TRBD2 on 5 matching bases. This CDR3 has 13 residues. Trimming stripped 6 bases from V and 5 bases from J, with 10 bases between. Germline lookup yields CDR1 LNHDA and CDR2 SQIVND (reference sequence). CDR3 coding DNA: TGTGCCAGTAGGGGAGCGCAGACCGGGGAGCTGTTTTTT. This sequence encodes CASRGAQTGELFF.

The chain carries TRBV2 and TRBJ2-2; 8 bases line up with TRBD2. The junction had 3 bases not matched to a gene; V was cut back by 4 bases and J by 5 bases. Germline assignment: CDR1 SNHLY and CDR2 FYNNEI. The CDR3 has 14 residues. CDR3 sequence reads: CASSAGTRTGELFF. The CDR3 DNA sequence: TGTGCCAGCAGTGCCGGGACTAGAACCGGGGAGCTGTTTTTT.

This clone was observed a few times. The chain combines TRBV6-2 or TRBV6-3 with TRBJ1-5; the match to TRBD1 covers 8 bases. V dropped 6 bases and J dropped 7; count of bases not matched to a gene: 14. This CDR3 has 16 amino acids. CDR1 is MNHEY, CDR2 SVGEGT, per germline. The CDR3 DNA reads TGTGCCAGCAGCCCAACGGACAGGGCTGATGGGCAGCCCCAGCATTTT. Protein product: CASSPTDRADGQPQHF.

This clone occurred a few times. The chain carries TRBV6-4 and TRBJ1-1; 8 bases are a match to TRBD1. CDR1 and CDR2 (germline): MRHNA, SNTAGT. This CDR3 spans 15 amino acids. With V trimmed by 0 bases and J by 6 bases, 6 bases remained unmatched. CDR3 DNA sequence: TGTGCCAGCAGTGACTCGCCCAGGGGGCTCTCTGAAGCTTTCTTT. It yields the protein CASSDSPRGLSEAFF.

This clone was detected a few times. V is TRBV27 and J is TRBJ2-2; 7 bases line up with TRBD1. The length of the CDR3 is 15 residues. Germline V gene sequence: CDR1 MNHEY, CDR2 SMNVEV (reference sequence). The J segment lost 7 bases and the V segment lost 6 bases, leaving 11 bases of the junction unmatched. In DNA, the CDR3 is TGTGCCAGCAGGAGGTCAGGGGGTACTGGCGGGGAGCTGTTTTTT. This codes for CASRRSGGTGGELFF.

This rearrangement joins TRBV7-2 to TRBJ2-1, with 8 bases lining up with TRBD2. The CDR3 length is 15 residues. The V segment lost 5 bases and the J segment 6 bases; nucleotides outside the gene matches: 9. The germline CDR1 and CDR2 sequences are SGHTA and FQGNSA. The CDR3, as DNA: TGTGCCAGCAGCCGGACCGGGACTAGAATCAATGAGCAGTTCTTC. This gives the protein CASSRTGTRINEQFF.

This chain connects TRBV3-1 (or the pseudogene TRBV3-2) to TRBJ1-1; D perhaps matches TRBD1 (6 bases). Germline V gives CDR1 LGHDT, CDR2 YNNKEL (reference sequence). The CDR3 totals 14 residues. V was cut by 2 bases and J by 2 bases, with 9 bases left in between. CDR3 region: CASSQSDRNTEAFF. CDR3 coding DNA: TGTGCCAGCAGCCAATCGGACAGAAACACTGAAGCTTTCTTT.

The CDR3 coding sequence is TGTGCCAGCAGTCGGGGGGACAGGGGGCGCACGGGCTACACCTTC. Amino acid sequence: CASSRGDRGRTGYTF. This chain joins TRBV6-5 and TRBJ1-2, with 12 bases fitting TRBD1. Germline V gene sequence: CDR1 MNHEY, CDR2 SVGAGI. After removal of 5 bases from V and 8 bases from J, the junction contained 9 bases not matched to a gene. The CDR3 length is 15 residues.

The chain uses TRBV6-6 and TRBJ2-7, with D perhaps TRBD1 (6 bases). In germline, CDR1 is MNHNY, CDR2 SVGAGI (reference sequence). The V end was cut by 1 base, the J end by 1 base, with 8 bases between. The CDR3 is made up of 14 amino acids. The CDR3 region has the DNA TGTGCCAGCAGTTACTTAGGGGGTTCCTACGAGCAGTACTTC. Translated, it gives CASSYLGGSYEQYF.

The chain links TRBV7-2 to TRBJ2-3, with D perhaps TRBD2 (5 bases). Germline values: CDR1 SGHTA, CDR2 FQGNSA. V was trimmed by 0 bases and J by 2 bases, leaving 9 bases between them. The CDR3 sequence is 15 residues long. Written as DNA, the CDR3 is TGTGCCAGCAGCTTAGCGTCGGGATTCACAGATACGCAGTATTTT. Its protein is CASSLASGFTDTQYF.

This rearrangement joins TRBV5-1 to TRBJ2-3; 8 nucleotides match TRBD1. CDR1 and CDR2 from the germline V gene are SGHRS and YFSETQ. The CDR3 covers 17 residues. Germline trimming cut 0 bases from V and 4 bases from J; bases unmatched to any gene: 10. CDR3: CASSLGPRDRTPDTQYF. The CDR3 region has the DNA TGCGCCAGCAGCTTGGGGCCTCGGGACAGGACCCCAGATACGCAGTATTTT.

The rearrangement joins TRBV7-9 to TRBJ2-2; no firm D call. This CDR3 is 12 amino acids long. Germline lookup yields CDR1 SEHNR and CDR2 FQNEAQ (reference sequence). Trimming removed 4 bases from V and 13 bases from J, with 13 bases in between. CDR3 in amino acids: CASSSPSHRLFF. DNA of the CDR3: TGTGCCAGCAGCTCACCCTCCCATAGGCTGTTTTTT.

The chain links TRBV7-2 to TRBJ1-1, with D uncertain. Trimming cost V 1 base and J 3 bases, with 9 bases left between them. The CDR3 has 14 residues. Germline V lookup: CDR1 SGHTA, CDR2 FQGNSA. Here the CDR3 reads CASSLGSVYTEAFF. CDR3 nucleotide sequence: TGTGCCAGCAGCTTAGGGTCGGTTTACACTGAAGCTTTCTTT. The variable domain in full, with the rest retrieved from reference TRBV7-2 and TRBJ1-1, is GAGVSQSPSNKVTEKGKDVELRCDPISGHTALYWYRQSLGQGLEFLIYFQGNSAPDKSGLPSDRFSAERTGGSVSTLTIQRTQQEDSAVYLCASSLGSVYTEAFFGQGTRLTVV.

The table lists this clone with a count of one. The chain recombines TRBV12-5 with TRBJ2-1, with D perhaps matching TRBD2 (6 bases). CDR3 length equals 14 residues. Germline V lookup: CDR1 LGHNT, CDR2 FRNRAP. V was trimmed by 6 bases and J by 4 bases, leaving 13 bases between them. CDR3 DNA sequence: TGTGCTAGTGGACCCGGGACTTCGTACAATGAGCAGTTCTTC. This translates into CASGPGTSYNEQFF.